These T cell receptor beta chains were read from a single sample in a study of shared clonotypes between healthy human individuals. Assay used: immunoSEQ multiplex PCR; TCRdb lists only in-frame clones, some missing. The profile covers 450,000 to 600,000 clones, with around 74% appearing a single time and roughly 13% taken by the ten largest. The sample was PBMCs. The origin of the receptors is a woman aged 40-49 years in good health. Some clones in this sample may be carry-over from other donors' samples. CDR3s include the opening cysteine and the closing phenylalanine or tryptophan. Size tells how often a clone was seen (once, few, many) or the class of an expanded clone, and some rows leave it out.

CDR3 length	J gene	V gene	clone size	CDR3 protein
14	TRBJ2-3	TRBV7-2	many	CASSLVGGTSKEYF
16	TRBJ2-7	TRBV5-1	once	CASRGLAGGGSYEQYF
15	TRBJ2-1	TRBV29-1	.	CSAQPGTSGRNEQFF
15	TRBJ2-2	TRBV2	.	CASSPPTSGTGELFF
16	TRBJ2-1	TRBV7-3	.	CASSFKGGGTYNEQFF
13	TRBJ1-2	TRBV29-1	.	CSVEYAGNYGYTF
14	TRBJ2-7	TRBV11-3	.	CASSSRGTSYEQYF
19	TRBJ2-1	TRBV28	.	CASSFFGGGPLGTYNEQFF
13	TRBJ2-3	TRBV7-6	.	CASSSAYTDTQYF
14	TRBJ2-7	TRBV2	.	CASHFLTSSYEQYF
16	TRBJ2-3	TRBV12-1	.	CASSFALRGSTDTQYF
21	TRBJ1-5	TRBV4-2	.	CASSPPWAGTGSEAANQPQHF